These 9 T cell receptor beta chains share one sample of origin, sequenced in a study of blood T cells in healthy people across ages. It was with a sample-barcoded 5' primer and a J-beta primer mix that a second PCR of about 6 to 12 cycles was run. MiXCR, applied by TCRdb to the 5' RACE reads, yields one record per CDR3 protein. Found here are roughly 1,800,000 distinct CDR3 sequences, less than 50% of them singletons; the top ten hold 2.1%. Specimen: blood. The receptors stem from a woman in her thirties or forties in good health.

This clonotype was seen only once. At one end, the junction sequence differs from germline, possibly due to a read error. The chain has TRBV29-1 and TRBJ2-1, with D unresolved. CDR1 and CDR2 (germline): SQVTM, ANQGSEA. CDR3 length: 16 residues. DNA for the CDR3: TGCAGCGTTAAAGACTTTTCCAGTCGGCACCTTGGTGAGCAGTTCTTC. Protein product: CSVKDFSSRHLGEQFF.

This clonotype was found once. The gene calls are TRBV25-1 and TRBJ2-1; the D call may be TRBD1 or TRBD2 (5 bases each). The germline gives CDR1 MGHDK, CDR2 SYGVNS. The CDR3 is 16 residues long. Trimming shortened V by 1 base and J by 5 bases, and 15 bases separated the two germline ends. Here the CDR3 reads CASSESGASYHNEQFF. The CDR3 region has the DNA TGTGCCAGCAGTGAATCCGGGGCTAGCTACCACAATGAGCAGTTCTTC.

The chain couples TRBV28 to TRBJ1-4; D may be TRBD1 (6 bases). The V gene's germline CDR1 is MDHEN and CDR2 SYDVKM. The CDR3 sequence is 13 residues long. Trimming pared 8 bases from V and 8 bases from J, leaving 15 bases between. In nucleotides, the CDR3 is TGTGCCAGCGCGACAGGAGGCCGAGAAAAACTGTTTTTT. As protein: CASATGGREKLFF.

This clonotype came up many times. The chain joins TRBV6-5 to TRBJ1-5; maybe TRBD1 (5 bases). The CDR3 runs to 13 residues. Germline CDR1 is MNHEY and CDR2 is SVGAGI. The V end lost 5 bases, the J end lost 4 bases, and 9 bases lay between the germline ends. The CDR3: CASSRGPNQPQHF. The CDR3 DNA reads as TGTGCCAGCAGTCGGGGACCTAATCAGCCCCAGCATTTT.

The chain couples TRBV3-1 to TRBJ2-7, with 8 nucleotides matching TRBD1. V lost 0 bases and J lost 5; bases outside the gene matches: 12. CDR3 size: 17 residues. Germline V CDR1 and CDR2: LGHDT, YNNKEL (reference sequence). CDR3 residues: CASSQEAGGTGQDEQYF. Written as DNA, the CDR3 is TGTGCCAGCAGCCAAGAGGCCGGAGGGACAGGTCAGGACGAGCAGTACTTC.

Concerning this clonotype: One end of the junction fails to match germline, which may point to a read error. V usage is TRBV20-1 and J usage is TRBJ1-2, with a tentative D call TRBD1 (6 bases). Germline CDR1 reads DFQATT; CDR2 reads SNEGSKA (reference sequence). The CDR3 is 13 residues long. CDR3 coding DNA: TGCAGTGCTGGAGACGGACAGCGTCATGGCTACACCTTC. Residues: CSAGDGQRHGYTF.

This rearrangement joins TRBV12-3 or TRBV12-4 to TRBJ1-5; D is uncertain. Trimming shortened V by 5 bases and J by 0 bases, and 14 bases separated the two germline ends. This CDR3 has 16 residues. The CDR3 protein is CASSRATTHSNQPQHF. The CDR3 DNA follows: TGTGCCAGCAGTCGAGCGACAACACATAGCAATCAGCCCCAGCATTTT.

The chain uses TRBV20-1 and TRBJ2-5; maybe TRBD2 (5 bases). The CDR3 is 13 residues long. Trimming shortened V by 6 bases and J by 5 bases, and 16 bases separated the two germline ends. The germline V gene encodes CDR1 DFQATT and CDR2 SNEGSKA (reference sequence). In DNA form, the CDR3 reads TGCAGTGCCCTACTAGTCACGGAGGAGACCCAGTACTTC. Protein product: CSALLVTEETQYF.

The chain is built from TRBV20-1 and TRBJ2-7, with 11 bases that match TRBD2. CDR3 length equals 17 residues. CDR1 DFQATT and CDR2 SNEGSKA come from the germline V gene (reference sequence). The V and J ends lost 0 bases and 6 bases, in that order; junction bases with no gene match: 13. CDR3 protein: CSARDLQVASGGFEQYF. CDR3 bases: TGCAGTGCTAGAGATCTGCAAGTTGCTAGCGGGGGGTTCGAGCAGTACTTC.